Listed below are T cell receptor beta chains from one sample, sequenced in a study of OX40 agonist ivuxolimab in advanced cancers. Sequenced by immunoSEQ multiplex PCR; TCRdb stores in-frame clones only, minus some. The table lists tens of thousands of clones, about 87% of them singletons. The sequencing here drew on CD4+ or CD8+ T cells sorted from blood, taken in a trial of the OX40 agonist ivuxolimab. All receptors come from an adult with an advanced solid tumor such as melanoma, head and neck, liver or kidney cancer. Each CDR3 is given with its conserved first and last residue. The D gene is left open where the match is weak. Expanded clones are given a class, and other clones once, few, many or no size at all.

cdr3_nt cdr3_aa v_call cdr3_length j_call clone_size d_call
TGTGCCAGCAGCTTAGCGGGAGTAAACTCCTACGAGCAGTACTTC CASSLAGVNSYEQYF TRBV11-2 15 TRBJ2-7 . .
TGCGCCAGCAGCCCCCGCCTTAATGTGAGCGCCCCGAGGACCGGGGAGCTGTTTTTT CASSPRLNVSAPRTGELFF TRBV4-1 19 TRBJ2-2 few .
TGTGCCAGCAGTCAGAGCAGACAGGGAGACGCCGGGGAGCTGTTTTTT CASSQSRQGDAGELFF TRBV2 16 TRBJ2-2 . TRBD1
TGTGCCAGCAGTTTGCGGCAGAACTATGGCTACACCTTC CASSLRQNYGYTF TRBV28 13 TRBJ1-2 . .
TGTGCCAGCAGCCAAGGACTAGCGGTCCAAGAGACCCAGTACTTC CASSQGLAVQETQYF TRBV4-2 15 TRBJ2-5 . TRBD2
TGTGCCAGCAGTGAACGAGCGGAGACCCAGTACTTC CASSERAETQYF TRBV2 12 TRBJ2-5 . .
TGCGCCAGCAGCCAAGTACGGGGGGGTGTCACAGATACGCAGTATTTT CASSQVRGGVTDTQYF TRBV4-1 16 TRBJ2-3 . TRBD2
TGTGCCAGTAGGTATACTAGCGGCTCCTACAATGAGCAGTTCTTC CASRYTSGSYNEQFF TRBV19 15 TRBJ2-1 . TRBD2
TGCGCCAGCAGTGAGTTAGAGGGTGTCCTCGAGCAGTACTTC CASSELEGVLEQYF TRBV10-1 14 TRBJ2-7 . .
TGTGCCAGCGTGCCGTATAGCACAGATACGCAGTATTTT CASVPYSTDTQYF TRBV2 13 TRBJ2-3 . .
TGCGCCAGCAGCATCTCCGGGACAAATTACAATGAGCAGTTCTTC CASSISGTNYNEQFF TRBV5-1 15 TRBJ2-1 . .
TGCGCCAGCAGCCTGGGACTAGGGGGCGAGACCCAGTACTTC CASSLGLGGETQYF TRBV4-1 14 TRBJ2-5 few .
TGTGCCAGCAGTTTCCCGACAGGGAGAGGTAATGGCTACACCTTC CASSFPTGRGNGYTF TRBV28 15 TRBJ1-2 . TRBD1
TGTGCCAGTAGTATAACGCAGGGGGTCCGGGCGGACACTGAAGCTTTCTTT CASSITQGVRADTEAFF TRBV19 17 TRBJ1-1 . TRBD1
TGTGCCAGTAGGGGGACAGGGGGAGTCTACGAGCAGTACTTC CASRGTGGVYEQYF TRBV19 14 TRBJ2-7 . TRBD1
TGTGCTAGTGGTTTGGATACAGGGGGCACCTACGAGCAGTACTTC CASGLDTGGTYEQYF TRBV12-5 15 TRBJ2-7 . TRBD1
TGTGCCAGTAGTCCGTCAATCGTTAATGAGCAGTTCTTC CASSPSIVNEQFF TRBV19 13 TRBJ2-1 once .